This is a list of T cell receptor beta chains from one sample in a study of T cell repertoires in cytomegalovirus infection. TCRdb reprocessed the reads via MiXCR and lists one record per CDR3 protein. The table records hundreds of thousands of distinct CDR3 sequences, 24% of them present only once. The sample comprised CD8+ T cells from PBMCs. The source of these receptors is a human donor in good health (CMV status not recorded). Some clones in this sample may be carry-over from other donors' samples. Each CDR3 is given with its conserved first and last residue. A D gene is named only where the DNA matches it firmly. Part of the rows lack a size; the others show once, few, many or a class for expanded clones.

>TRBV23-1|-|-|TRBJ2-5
CASSPRGRLETQYF
TGCGCCAGCAGTCCTAGGGGTCGGCTAGAGACCCAGTACTTC
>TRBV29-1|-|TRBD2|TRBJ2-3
CSVEDRWRGGTDTQYF
TGCAGCGTTGAAGATCGGTGGCGGGGGGGCACAGATACGCAGTATTTT
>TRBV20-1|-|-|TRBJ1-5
CSADKGNQPQHF
TGCAGTGCTGACAAGGGAAATCAGCCCCAGCATTTT
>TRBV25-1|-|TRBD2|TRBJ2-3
CASSHSRDYRTQYF
TGTGCCAGCAGCCACTCCAGGGACTACCGTACGCAGTATTTT
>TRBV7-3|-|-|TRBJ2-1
CASSLTYTPLYNEQFF
TGTGCCAGCAGCTTAACTTATACACCTCTATACAATGAGCAGTTCTTC
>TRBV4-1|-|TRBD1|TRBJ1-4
CASSLGTGDGEKLFF
TGCGCCAGCAGCCTTGGGACAGGGGATGGGGAAAAACTGTTTTTT
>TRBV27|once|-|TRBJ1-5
CASSASLWGASNQPQHF
TGTGCCAGCAGTGCATCCCTCTGGGGGGCGAGCAATCAGCCCCAGCATTTT
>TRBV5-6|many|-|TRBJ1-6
CASSRGNSPLHF
TGTGCCAGTAGCCGCGGTAATTCACCCCTCCACTTT
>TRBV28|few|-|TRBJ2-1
CASSFEGRPLNEQFF
TGTGCCAGCAGTTTTGAAGGCAGGCCTCTCAATGAGCAGTTCTTC
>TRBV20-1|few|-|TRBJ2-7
CSAREGGVDEQYF
TGCAGTGCTAGGGAAGGCGGCGTGGACGAGCAGTACTTC
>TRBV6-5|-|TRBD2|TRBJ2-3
CASSSLWAGDPTDTQYF
TGTGCCAGCAGTTCCCTTTGGGCGGGGGACCCCACAGATACGCAGTATTTT
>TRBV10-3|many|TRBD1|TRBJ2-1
CAISFPPGTGKGSEQFF
TGTGCCATCAGTTTTCCGCCCGGGACAGGGAAGGGAAGTGAGCAGTTCTTC
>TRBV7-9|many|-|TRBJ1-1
CASSLGDEAFF
TGTGCCAGCAGCTTAGGAGATGAAGCTTTCTTT
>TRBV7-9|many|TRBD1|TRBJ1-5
CASSMDRGSNQPQHF
TGTGCCAGCAGCATGGACAGGGGCAGCAATCAGCCCCAGCATTTT
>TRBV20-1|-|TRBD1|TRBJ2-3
CSARSGQASTDTQYF
TGCAGTGCTAGATCAGGACAGGCGAGCACAGATACGCAGTATTTT
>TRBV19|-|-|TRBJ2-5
CASSIFGDQETQYF
TGTGCCAGTAGTATTTTCGGGGACCAAGAGACCCAGTACTTC